These 14 T cell receptor beta chains were all obtained from the same sample, sequenced in a study of T-cell memory formation after mild COVID-19. TCRdb processed the 5' RACE reads anew with MiXCR; each CDR3 protein has one entry. This sample has around 220,000 distinct CDR3 sequences; around 15% occur once, and the top ten carry approximately 3.6%. The sequenced sample consisted of PBMCs or a T cell subset sorted from them (not recorded which). The receptor source for this set is a man younger than 30 who had mild COVID-19 (a few samples of this study predate the infection). Cell type and time point are not known.

The chain carries TRBV7-9 and TRBJ1-1, with D hard to call. The length of the CDR3 is 14 residues. V dropped 4 bases and J dropped 2 bases, with 11 bases sitting between them. Germline V gene sequence: CDR1 SEHNR, CDR2 FQNEAQ (reference sequence). CDR3 amino acids: CASSSNPGNTEAFF. The DNA for the CDR3 is TGTGCCAGCAGCTCCAATCCAGGAAACACTGAAGCTTTCTTT. The whole variable domain, remainder taken from reference TRBV7-9 and TRBJ1-1, is DTGVSQNPRHKITKRGQNVTFRCDPISEHNRLYWYRQTLGQGPEFLTYFQNEAQLEKSRLLSDRFSAERPKGSFSTLEIQRTEQGDSAMYLCASSSNPGNTEAFFGQGTRLTVV.

This chain connects TRBV5-1 to TRBJ1-6; D is possibly TRBD1 (5 bases). This CDR3 contains 14 residues. Per the germline V gene, CDR1 is SGHRS and CDR2 is YFSETQ. Trimming took 5 bases from V and 8 from J, leaving 14 bases between them. The CDR3, as DNA: TGCGCCAGCAGTTTCAGGGACGTCGATTCACCCCTCCACTTT. As protein: CASSFRDVDSPLHF.

V usage is TRBV30 and J usage is TRBJ2-3; D possibly uses TRBD1 or TRBD2 (5 bases each). CDR1 is GTSNPN and CDR2 is SVGIG in the germline V gene (reference sequence). Trimming cost V 0 bases and J 7 bases, with 14 bases left between them. The CDR3 contains 14 residues. CDR3 sequence reads: CAWSVPGQGNTQYF. CDR3 DNA: TGTGCCTGGAGTGTACCGGGGCAGGGAAATACGCAGTATTTT.

The chain couples TRBV12-3 or TRBV12-4 to TRBJ2-3; unclear D gene. The ends were cut back, 5 bases at V and 0 bases at J, with 18 bases in the middle. There are 17 residues in the CDR3. The CDR3 loop is CASSPPPWAASTDTQYF. The CDR3 region has the DNA TGTGCCAGCAGTCCCCCCCCCTGGGCGGCTAGCACAGATACGCAGTATTTT.

This sequence joins TRBV6-6 and TRBJ1-5; D is ambiguous. The CDR3 covers 14 residues. Trimming took off 7 bases at V and 2 bases at J, with 12 bases between the two ends. Germline V gene data show CDR1 as MNHNY and CDR2 as SVGAGI (reference sequence). The CDR3 sequence is CASIEHDGNQPQHF. The CDR3 DNA is TGTGCCAGCATTGAGCACGACGGCAATCAGCCCCAGCATTTT.

The chain has TRBV27 and TRBJ2-7; no firm D call. The CDR3 length is 14 residues. V was clipped by 5 bases and J by 4 bases, with 15 bases between them. CDR1 is MNHEY and CDR2 is SMNVEV in the germline V gene (reference sequence). The CDR3 region is CASSPSFYRYEQYV. The DNA of the CDR3 is TGTGCCAGCAGTCCTTCGTTTTACAGATACGAGCAGTACGTC.

The rearrangement joins TRBV7-2 to TRBJ2-3; weak D call: TRBD2 (6 bases). CDR1 is SGHTA, CDR2 FQGNSA, per germline. The CDR3 length is 15 residues. Deletions cut 6 bases from V and 0 bases from J, with 13 bases between. DNA for the CDR3: TGTGCCAGCAGACGCCCCGGGACTAGCACAGATACGCAGTATTTT. Translating it yields CASRRPGTSTDTQYF.

The chain has TRBV6-5 and TRBJ2-1; D gene uncertain. V lost 6 bases to trimming and J lost 10 bases, with 10 bases between them. Germline assignment: CDR1 MNHEY and CDR2 SVGAGI. The CDR3 consists of 11 residues. CDR3 region: CASSSVGEQFF. The CDR3 nucleotides read TGTGCCAGCAGCTCGGTGGGGGAGCAGTTCTTC.

This chain joins TRBV4-3 and TRBJ1-6, with TRBD1 matching over 7 bases. This CDR3 spans 15 amino acids. Looked up from germline, CDR1 is LGHNA and CDR2 is YSLEER. V shed 3 bases, J shed 8 bases, and the junction held 7 bases outside the gene matches. CDR3 coding DNA: TGCGCCAGCAGCCACCCGGACAGGAGATATTCACCCCTCCACTTT. Its protein is CASSHPDRRYSPLHF.

In its sample, this clonotype was seen a few times. The chain employs TRBV4-3 and TRBJ2-7; the D is unclear. Germline CDR1 and CDR2: LGHNA and YSLEER. Trimming left V 0 bases short and J 6 bases short, with 6 bases between. There are 12 residues in the CDR3. CDR3 bases: TGCGCCAGCAGCCAAGATCTGACCGAGCAGTACGTC. It translates to CASSQDLTEQYV.

At least ten counts were recorded for this clonotype. The V and J genes are TRBV5-1 and TRBJ1-1, with D tentatively TRBD1 (5 bases). Trimming left V 0 bases short and J 3 bases short, with 9 bases between. This CDR3 comprises 14 residues. CDR1 is SGHRS and CDR2 is YFSETQ in the germline V gene. CDR3 region: CASSLEGKDTEAFF. CDR3 nucleotide sequence: TGCGCCAGCAGCTTGGAGGGGAAGGACACTGAAGCTTTCTTT. Full variable domain (missing parts from reference TRBV5-1 and TRBJ1-1): KAGVTQTPRYLIKTRGQQVTLSCSPISGHRSVSWYQQTPGQGLQFLFEYFSETQRNKGNFPGRFSGRQFSNSRSEMNVSTLELGDSALYLCASSLEGKDTEAFFGQGTRLTVV.

This clonotype was detected only a few times. CDR3 sequence reads: CATQGNQDQPQHF. CDR3 nucleotides: TGTGCCACCCAGGGGAATCAAGATCAGCCCCAGCATTTT. This rearrangement joins TRBV6-2 or TRBV6-3 to TRBJ1-5; perhaps TRBD1 as D (6 bases). The germline gives CDR1 MNHEY, CDR2 SVGEGT. The CDR3 has 13 residues. Trimming pared 10 bases from V and 5 bases from J, leaving 15 bases between.

This sequence joins TRBV5-1 and TRBJ2-2, with TRBD1 identical over 7 bases. This CDR3 is built from 15 residues. Trimming took 4 bases from V and 0 from J; bases not matched to a gene: 3. CDR1 and CDR2 (germline): SGHRS, YFSETQ. The CDR3 protein is CASSRGQPNTGELFF. The CDR3 bases are TGCGCCAGCAGCAGGGGACAGCCGAACACCGGGGAGCTGTTTTTT.

V is TRBV28 and J is TRBJ1-5, with D perhaps TRBD1 (6 bases). CDR3 length equals 14 residues. The germline V gene has CDR1 MDHEN and CDR2 SYDVKM. Trimming cost V 6 bases and J 4 bases, with 13 bases left between them. CDR3 nucleotide sequence: TGTGCCAGCAGGTCCGGACAGTCGAATCAGCCCCAGCATTTT. Its translation: CASRSGQSNQPQHF.